This TCR beta chain derives from a study of blood T cell repertoires in COVID-19. Study at large: COVID-19 samples, acute and convalescent, were from the United States, Italy and Spain. Sample material is recorded as cDNA or gDNA derived from T cells, B-cell-depleted T cells, or PBMCs.

This CDR3 spans 13 amino acids. Looked up from germline, CDR1 is MNHNY and CDR2 is SVGAGI (reference sequence). The ends were cut back, 2 bases at V and 3 bases at J, with 7 bases in the middle. Per the authors' pipeline: Scientists estimated how many nucleated cells there were by amplifying reference gene primers. Clones were read by immunoSEQ multiplex PCR, and TCRdb kept only the in-frame ones, dropping some. Clonal size and the V and J genes are those of that table, whereas D and trimming came from the DNA. The repertoire has about 220,000 clones, around 80% of them found once; the top ten carry about 13%.

The sequenced material came from peripheral blood. The receptor's source is a human donor in a cohort sampled during active COVID-19. This chain connects TRBV6-6 to TRBJ1-2, with D possibly matching TRBD1 (5 bases). The CDR3 spells CASSYQGDYGYTF. The CDR3 DNA reads as TGTGCCAGCAGTTACCAGGGTGACTATGGCTACACCTTC.